The 16 T cell receptor beta chains below all came from one sample that was sequenced in a study of blood T cell repertoires in COVID-19. Profiled with immunoSEQ multiplex PCR; TCRdb holds only in-frame clones, not every one. Here the sample spans some 500,000 clones, roughly 89% being singletons. Sequenced input: peripheral blood. The receptors derive from a woman aged 50 to 60 with COVID-19, enrolled during active disease.

The chain is built from TRBV24-1 and TRBJ2-7, with D tentatively TRBD1 (5 bases). In germline, CDR1 is KGHDR, CDR2 SFDVKD. The CDR3 loop spans 16 amino acids. The V gene lost 2 bases and the J gene lost 1 base, with 14 bases spanning the gap. Here the CDR3 reads CATSDSRASSSYEQYF. The CDR3 region has the DNA TGTGCCACCAGTGATTCCAGGGCCTCGTCATCCTACGAGCAGTACTTC.

The chain combines TRBV9 with TRBJ2-7; D possibly corresponds to TRBD2 (6 bases). The length of the CDR3 is 15 residues. Trimming pared 0 bases from V and 0 bases from J, leaving 10 bases between. Per the germline V gene, CDR1 is SGDLS and CDR2 is YYNGEE. The CDR3 protein is CASSVGPAGSYEQYF. CDR3 nucleotides: TGTGCCAGCAGCGTAGGCCCAGCGGGCTCCTACGAGCAGTACTTC.

The chain carries TRBV28 and TRBJ1-2; 9 nucleotides line up with TRBD1. V trimming: 4 bases; J trimming: 9 bases; junction bases outside the gene matches: 9. Germline V lookup: CDR1 MDHEN, CDR2 SYDVKM. The CDR3 totals 14 residues. The CDR3 region has the DNA TGTGCCAGCAGTTCACCGGGACAGGGTTCAAGCTACACCTTC. This codes for CASSSPGQGSSYTF.

This clone was recorded a few times. The rearrangement uses TRBV30 and TRBJ2-3; D ambiguous. CDR1 GTSNPN and CDR2 SVGIG come from the germline V gene (reference sequence). CDR3 length: 14 amino acids. The V end was cut by 0 bases, the J end by 2 bases, with 9 bases between. In DNA form, the CDR3 reads TGTGCCTGGAGTGTAATTAGTACCACAGATACGCAGTATTTT. The encoded protein is CAWSVISTTDTQYF.

The chain carries TRBV5-5 and TRBJ2-7, with 11 bases identical to TRBD2. Germline V gives CDR1 SGHKS, CDR2 YYEKEE (reference sequence). Trimming at V came to 3 bases and at J to 4 bases, leaving 6 bases not matched to a gene. The CDR3 spans 15 residues. CDR3 in amino acids: CASSWGTSGLYEQYF. CDR3 nucleotide sequence: TGTGCCAGCAGCTGGGGGACTAGCGGACTATACGAGCAGTACTTC.

J is TRBJ1-2 and V is TRBV12-3 or TRBV12-4; D is possibly TRBD1 (5 bases). The V gene lost 3 bases and the J gene lost 3 bases, with 8 bases spanning the gap. The CDR3 loop spans 13 amino acids. The CDR3 is CASSFGGDYGYTF. The CDR3 nucleotides are TGTGCCAGCAGTTTCGGAGGGGACTATGGCTACACCTTC.

V is TRBV3-1 (or the pseudogene TRBV3-2) and J is TRBJ1-3; 8 bases are a match to TRBD1. Germline CDR1 LGHDT, CDR2 YNNKEL (reference sequence). V gave up 5 bases and J gave up 2 bases; unmatched junction bases: 11. The CDR3 loop spans 17 amino acids. The CDR3, as DNA: TGTGCCAGCAGCTCATCCCCCGGACAGGGTGCTGGAAACACCATATATTTT. Protein sequence: CASSSSPGQGAGNTIYF.

This chain uses TRBV5-6 with TRBJ1-2; D is possibly TRBD1 (6 bases). Deletions cut 2 bases from V and 4 bases from J, with 18 bases between. From germline, CDR1 is SGHDT and CDR2 YYEEEE. This CDR3 spans 16 amino acids. This CDR3 is CASSLRGFLLRYGYTF. The DNA for the CDR3 is TGTGCCAGCAGCTTAAGGGGGTTCCTACTCCGCTATGGCTACACCTTC.

CDR3: CASSFTPKTWGNSNQPQHF. In DNA, the CDR3 is TGTGCCAGCAGCTTCACCCCCAAGACTTGGGGCAACAGCAATCAGCCCCAGCATTTT. The V and J genes are TRBV5-6 and TRBJ1-5, with D perhaps TRBD1 (5 bases). The CDR3 spans 19 residues. Deletions cut 2 bases from V and 1 base from J, with 22 bases between. Per germline, CDR1 SGHDT and CDR2 YYEEEE.

CDR3 bases: TGCGCCAGCAGTCGCGAGGGTTCCTACGAGCAGTACTTC. Protein product: CASSREGSYEQYF. This sequence joins TRBV10-1 and TRBJ2-7, with a tentative D call TRBD2 (5 bases). Trimming took off 5 bases at V and 1 base at J, with 9 bases between the two ends. CDR1 and CDR2 from the germline V gene are WNHNN and SYGVQD (reference sequence). This CDR3 comprises 13 residues.

The CDR3 coding sequence is TGCGCCACCTGGAGTCTAGAACCCTACAATGAGCAGTTCTTC. Protein: CATWSLEPYNEQFF. The chain uses TRBV10-1 and TRBJ2-1; D not resolved. This CDR3 is built from 14 residues. Per the germline V gene, CDR1 is WNHNN and CDR2 is SYGVQD (reference sequence). V was pared by 10 bases and J by 2 bases, with 15 bases between.

The chain uses TRBV27 and TRBJ1-4; D is unresolved. CDR3 length: 16 residues. The V and J ends lost 5 bases and 0 bases respectively, with 13 bases between them. Germline V CDR1 and CDR2: MNHEY, SMNVEV (reference sequence). CDR3 in DNA: TGTGCCAGCAGTCCCACCCCCAGGCCAACTAATGAAAAACTGTTTTTT. Translation: CASSPTPRPTNEKLFF.

This clone was recorded once. The chain links TRBV6-5 to TRBJ1-5, with D tentatively TRBD1 (6 bases). CDR3 length: 14 amino acids. Germline CDR1 and CDR2: MNHEY and SVGAGI. V was shortened by 4 bases and J by 4 bases, with 11 bases between the two germline ends. Written as DNA, the CDR3 is TGTGCCAGCAGTTTCGGGACACAGAATCAGCCCCAGCATTTT. Residues: CASSFGTQNQPQHF.

The chain is built from TRBV9 and TRBJ1-4; TRBD1 might be the D (5 bases). Germline V gives CDR1 SGDLS, CDR2 YYNGEE. This CDR3 comprises 13 residues. V shed 4 bases and J shed 8 bases, with 12 bases lying between them. This chain's CDR3 is CASSPAGREKLFF. CDR3 nucleotides: TGTGCCAGCAGCCCCGCAGGGCGCGAAAAACTGTTTTTT.

As concerns this clone: This same CDR3 is encoded by further DNA sequences in the sample. The V call is TRBV4-1, the J call TRBJ2-2; the D is unclear. Germline values: CDR1 MGHRA, CDR2 YSYEKL. Trimming cost V 0 bases and J 2 bases, with 4 bases left between them. The CDR3 contains 14 residues. CDR3 DNA: TGCGCCAGCAGCCAAGATAGTAACACCGGGGAGCTGTTTTTT. The encoded protein is CASSQDSNTGELFF.

The chain is built from TRBV2 and TRBJ1-4; 10 nucleotides match TRBD1. Germline CDR1 reads SNHLY; CDR2 reads FYNNEI. After removal of 4 bases from V and 3 bases from J, the junction contained 2 bases not matched to a gene. This CDR3 has 15 amino acids. CDR3 in DNA: TGTGCCAGCAGTGGCGGGACAGGGGCTAATGAAAAACTGTTTTTT. The encoded protein is CASSGGTGANEKLFF.